This TCR beta chain was captured in a study of blood T cell repertoires in COVID-19. As for the study in general: Some COVID-19 samples were acute and others convalescent; all came from the United States, Italy and Spain. T cells, B-cell-depleted T cells, or PBMCs supplied cDNA or gDNA.

Patients in Seattle were enrolled during active infection, then followed longitudinally. Germline assignment: CDR1 SQVTM and CDR2 ANQGSEA. The CDR3 is 13 amino acids. The V gene end was trimmed by 7 bases and the J gene end by 1 base; junction bases not matched to a gene: 5. The table came from immunoSEQ multiplex PCR; TCRdb's copy has only in-frame clones and leaves some out. The table has 250,000 to 300,000 clones, about nine tenths seen once. The sequence was collected from a woman aged 25-40 years with COVID-19, enrolled during active disease. Sequencing was performed on peripheral blood. The gene calls are TRBV29-1 and TRBJ2-7, with 9 bases fitting TRBD1. The CDR3 DNA reads as TGCAGCGCCTGGACAGGGGAGTCCTACGAGCAGTACTTC. Translated: CSAWTGESYEQYF.